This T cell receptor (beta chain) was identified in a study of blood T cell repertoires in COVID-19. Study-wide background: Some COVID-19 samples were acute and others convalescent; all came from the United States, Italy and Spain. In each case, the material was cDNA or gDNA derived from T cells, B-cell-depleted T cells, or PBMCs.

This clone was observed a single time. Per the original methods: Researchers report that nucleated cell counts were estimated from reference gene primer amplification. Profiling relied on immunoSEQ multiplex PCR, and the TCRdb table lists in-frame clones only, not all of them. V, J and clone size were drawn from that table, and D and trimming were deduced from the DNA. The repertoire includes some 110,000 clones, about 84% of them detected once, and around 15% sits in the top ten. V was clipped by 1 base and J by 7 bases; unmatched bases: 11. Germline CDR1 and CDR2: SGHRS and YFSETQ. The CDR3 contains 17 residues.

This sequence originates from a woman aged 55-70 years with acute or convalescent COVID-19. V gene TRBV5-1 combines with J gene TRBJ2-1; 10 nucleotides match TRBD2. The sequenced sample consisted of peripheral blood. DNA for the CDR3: TGCGCCAGCAGCTTGTTGCCGACTAGCGGGCTAACAAATGAGCAGTTCTTC. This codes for CASSLLPTSGLTNEQFF. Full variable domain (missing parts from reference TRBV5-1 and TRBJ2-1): KAGVTQTPRYLIKTRGQQVTLSCSPISGHRSVSWYQQTPGQGLQFLFEYFSETQRNKGNFPGRFSGRQFSNSRSEMNVSTLELGDSALYLCASSLLPTSGLTNEQFFGPGTRLTVL.